This TCR beta chain was sequenced in a study of patients and donors after allogeneic stem cell transplantation. In its sample, this clonotype was seen a few times. V lost 3 bases and J lost 4, with 19 bases in between. CDR1 SGHAT and CDR2 FQNNGV come from the germline V gene. The CDR3 has 17 amino acids. TCRdb re-derived calls from the RT-PCR reads in MiXCR, one entry per CDR3 protein. In the table there are about 960,000 distinct CDR3 sequences, approximately 19% of which are singletons. The clonotype comes from a human donor who was either an allogeneic HSCT recipient or a stem cell or donor lymphocyte infusion donor (not recorded which). It is not recorded whose cells these are; they may come from a transplant donor. The sequenced sample consisted of blood, either unsorted or a sorted T cell fraction (not recorded which). This chain uses TRBV11-2 with TRBJ2-1; D may correspond to TRBD1 or TRBD2 (6 bases each). The CDR3 DNA sequence: TGTGCCAGCAGCTTCGTAGGACGGGGGCCGGAATACAATGAGCAGTTCTTC. Protein sequence: CASSFVGRGPEYNEQFF.